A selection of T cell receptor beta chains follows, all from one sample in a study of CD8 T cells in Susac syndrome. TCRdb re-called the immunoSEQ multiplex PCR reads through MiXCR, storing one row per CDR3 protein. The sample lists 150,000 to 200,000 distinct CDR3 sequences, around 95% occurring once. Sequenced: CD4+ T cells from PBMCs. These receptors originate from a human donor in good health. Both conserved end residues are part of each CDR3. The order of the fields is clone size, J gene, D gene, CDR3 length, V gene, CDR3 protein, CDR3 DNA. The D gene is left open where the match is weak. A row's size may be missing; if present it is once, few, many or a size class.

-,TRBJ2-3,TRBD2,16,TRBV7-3,CASSLGSGGYTDTQYF,TGTGCCAGCAGCTTGGGCAGCGGGGGGTACACAGATACGCAGTATTTT
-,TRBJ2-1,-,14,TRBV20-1,CSAQTGRSYNEQFF,TGCAGTGCTCAAACCGGACGCTCCTACAATGAGCAGTTCTTC
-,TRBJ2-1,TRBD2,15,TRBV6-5,CASKLAGGPHNEQFF,TGTGCCAGCAAGCTAGCGGGGGGGCCCCACAATGAGCAGTTCTTC
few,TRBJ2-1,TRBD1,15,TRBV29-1,CSVGLTGRRGNEQFF,TGCAGCGTGGGTTTGACAGGGCGAAGAGGCAATGAGCAGTTCTTC
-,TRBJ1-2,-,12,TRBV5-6,CASSPQRHGYTF,TGTGCCAGCAGCCCCCAGCGACATGGCTACACCTTC
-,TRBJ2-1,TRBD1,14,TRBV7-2,CASSAGQAVNEQFF,TGTGCCAGCAGCGCGGGACAGGCCGTCAATGAGCAGTTCTTC
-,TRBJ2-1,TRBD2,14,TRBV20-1,CSASLRTSGGAEFF,TGCAGTGCTAGCCTCAGGACTAGCGGGGGGGCCGAGTTCTTC
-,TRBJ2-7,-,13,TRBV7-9,CASSLGPGNEQYF,TGTGCCAGCAGCTTAGGTCCGGGGAACGAGCAGTACTTC
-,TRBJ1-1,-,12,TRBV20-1,CSATPGDTEAFF,TGCAGTGCCACCCCAGGGGACACTGAAGCTTTCTTT
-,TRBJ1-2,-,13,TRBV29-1,CSVSRGGLYGYTF,TGCAGCGTTTCACGGGGTGGGCTCTATGGCTACACCTTC
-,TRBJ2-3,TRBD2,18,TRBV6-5,CASSYSKVSGGPTDTQYF,TGTGCCAGCAGTTACTCGAAAGTAAGCGGGGGCCCCACAGATACGCAGTATTTT
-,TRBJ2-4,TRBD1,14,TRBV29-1,CSVGQGAPGNIQYF,TGCAGCGTCGGACAGGGGGCGCCCGGAAACATTCAGTACTTC
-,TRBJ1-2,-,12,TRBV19,CASSTGFGGYTF,TGTGCCAGTAGCACAGGATTCGGTGGCTACACCTTC
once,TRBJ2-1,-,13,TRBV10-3,CAISGSFGGEGVF,TGTGCCATCAGTGGGTCGTTTGGGGGAGAGGGAGTCTTC
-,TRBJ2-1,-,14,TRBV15,CATSRSGPTQEQFF,TGTGCCACCAGCAGATCAGGACCGACGCAGGAGCAGTTCTTC
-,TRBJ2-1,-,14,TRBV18,CASSPSAINNEQFF,TGTGCCAGCTCCCCATCTGCTATCAACAATGAGCAGTTCTTC
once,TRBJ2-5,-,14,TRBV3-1,CASSPTVGGETQYF,TGTGCCAGCAGCCCGACGGTCGGGGGAGAGACCCAGTACTTC
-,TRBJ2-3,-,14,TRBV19,CASSLGSLRDTQYF,TGTGCCAGTAGTTTGGGATCCTTGAGAGATACGCAGTATTTT
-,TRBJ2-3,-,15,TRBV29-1,CSVGRGTGDTDTQYF,TGCAGCGTAGGGCGGGGGACAGGAGACACAGATACGCAGTATTTT
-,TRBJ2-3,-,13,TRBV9,CASSAGTTDTQYF,TGTGCCAGCAGCGCCGGGACCACAGATACGCAGTATTTT
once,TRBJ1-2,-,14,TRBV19,CASSIRAAQHGYTF,TGTGCCAGTAGTATCCGGGCGGCACAGCATGGCTACACCTTC
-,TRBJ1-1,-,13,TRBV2,CASSTGTNTEAFF,TGTGCCAGCAGTACAGGGACGAACACTGAAGCTTTCTTT
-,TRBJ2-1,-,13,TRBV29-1,CSSIGFKYNEQFF,TGCAGCTCCATAGGGTTTAAGTACAATGAGCAGTTCTTC
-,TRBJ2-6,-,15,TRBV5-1,CASSFLASGANVLTF,TGCGCCAGCAGCTTTCTGGCTTCTGGGGCCAACGTCCTGACTTTC
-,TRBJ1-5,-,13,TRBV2,CASRTESNQPQHF,TGTGCCAGCCGGACAGAGAGCAATCAGCCCCAGCATTTT
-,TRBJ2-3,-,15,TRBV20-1,CSAVSGGPGTDTQYF,TGCAGTGCTGTGAGTGGGGGGCCGGGCACAGATACGCAGTATTTT
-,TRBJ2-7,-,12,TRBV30,CAYAEGNHEQYF,TGTGCCTACGCGGAGGGGAACCACGAGCAGTACTTC
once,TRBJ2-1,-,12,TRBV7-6,CASSSSGAEQFF,TGTGCCAGCAGCTCCTCCGGCGCCGAGCAGTTCTTC
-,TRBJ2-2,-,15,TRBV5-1,CASTLQGGNSGELFF,TGCGCCAGCACGTTACAGGGTGGAAATTCCGGGGAGCTGTTTTTT
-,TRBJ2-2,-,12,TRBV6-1,CASNGNTGELFF,TGTGCCAGCAACGGGAACACCGGGGAGCTGTTTTTT
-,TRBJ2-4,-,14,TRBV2,CASSGAVRKNIQYF,TGTGCCAGCAGTGGCGCAGTCCGGAAAAACATTCAGTACTTC
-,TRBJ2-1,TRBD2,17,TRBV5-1,CASSLVPSGNNYNEQFF,TGCGCCAGCAGCTTGGTTCCTAGCGGGAACAACTACAATGAGCAGTTCTTC
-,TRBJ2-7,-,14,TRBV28,CASSFSPLTYEQYF,TGTGCCAGCAGTTTTAGCCCTCTCACGTACGAGCAGTACTTC
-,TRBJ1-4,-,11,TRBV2,CASSEEGKLFF,TGTGCCAGCAGTGAGGAGGGAAAACTGTTTTTT
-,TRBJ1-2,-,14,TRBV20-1,CSARDPRGNYGYTF,TGCAGTGCTAGAGATCCCCGCGGTAACTATGGCTACACCTTC
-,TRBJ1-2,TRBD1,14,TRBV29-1,CSVEMDRAQYGYTF,TGCAGCGTTGAAATGGACAGGGCTCAGTATGGCTACACCTTC
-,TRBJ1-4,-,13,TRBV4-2,CASSQDYDEKLFF,TGTGCCAGCAGCCAAGATTACGATGAAAAACTGTTTTTT
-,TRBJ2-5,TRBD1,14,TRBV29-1,CSVMDRGREETQYF,TGCAGCGTTATGGACAGGGGAAGGGAAGAGACCCAGTACTTC
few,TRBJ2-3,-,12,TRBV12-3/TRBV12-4,CASRGSTDTQYF,TGTGCCAGCAGGGGTAGCACAGATACGCAGTATTTT
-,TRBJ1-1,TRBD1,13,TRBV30,CARQGRENTEAFF,TGTGCCCGACAGGGGAGGGAAAACACTGAAGCTTTCTTT
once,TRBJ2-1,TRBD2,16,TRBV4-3,CASSQDLAGLYNEQFF,TGCGCCAGCAGCCAAGATCTAGCGGGGCTCTACAATGAGCAGTTCTTC
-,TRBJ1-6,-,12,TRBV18,CASSASESPLHF,TGTGCCAGCTCCGCCTCTGAGTCACCCCTCCACTTT
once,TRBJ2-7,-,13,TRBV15,CATSRDYVYEQYF,TGTGCCACCAGCAGGGACTACGTCTACGAGCAGTACTTC
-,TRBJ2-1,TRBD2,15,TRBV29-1,CSVESGGFPYNEQFF,TGCAGCGTTGAAAGCGGGGGGTTTCCCTACAATGAGCAGTTCTTC
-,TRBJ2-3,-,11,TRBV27,CASSGRESQYF,TGTGCCAGCAGCGGCCGAGAATCGCAGTATTTT
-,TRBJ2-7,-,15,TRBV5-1,CASSLAGGSIYEQYF,TGCGCCAGCAGCTTGGCAGGGGGGTCTATCTACGAGCAGTACTTC
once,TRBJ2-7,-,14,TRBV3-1,CASSPSQGSIEQYF,TGTGCCAGCAGCCCAAGCCAGGGTTCAATCGAGCAGTACTTC
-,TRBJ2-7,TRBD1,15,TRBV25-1,CASSDRRQGSYEQYF,TGTGCCAGCAGTGACAGGAGACAGGGGTCCTACGAGCAGTACTTC
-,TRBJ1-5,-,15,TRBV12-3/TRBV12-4,CASSLQGRGNQPQHF,TGTGCCAGCAGTTTGCAGGGCCGCGGCAATCAGCCCCAGCATTTT
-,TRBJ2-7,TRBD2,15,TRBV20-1,CSARRASGGAQEQYF,TGCAGTGCTAGACGGGCTAGCGGGGGAGCCCAGGAGCAGTACTTC
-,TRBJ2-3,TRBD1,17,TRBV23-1,CASSQLLGTASTDTQYF,TGCGCCAGCAGTCAACTTCTCGGGACAGCTAGCACAGATACGCAGTATTTT
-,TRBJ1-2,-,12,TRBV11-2,CASSPRLYGYTF,TGTGCCAGCAGCCCACGGCTGTATGGCTACACCTTC
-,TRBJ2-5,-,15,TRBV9,CASSTQGGAQETQYF,TGTGCCAGCAGCACTCAAGGGGGGGCCCAAGAGACCCAGTACTTC
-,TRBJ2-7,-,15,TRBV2,CASSDSPTNTAEQYF,TGTGCCAGCAGTGACTCCCCGACTAACACCGCCGAGCAGTACTTC
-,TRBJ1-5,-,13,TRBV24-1,CATSDRSNQPQHF,TGTGCCACCAGTGACAGAAGCAATCAGCCCCAGCATTTT